Detailed here is one TCR beta chain. Antigen: not known. The data were produced by immunoSEQ multiplex PCR, yet TCRdb's version contains in-frame clones alone and is incomplete. The table records roughly 32,000 clones, about 86% of them present only once. Time point given: week 47, end of study. A 20-mer mutant IDH1 peptide at 300 ug was injected subcutaneously with topical imiquimod. Patients received eight vaccinations in weeks 1, 3, 5, 7, 11, 15, 19, 23. The data originate from a study of a mutant IDH1 vaccine in newly diagnosed glioma. Study in general: Either 4-6 weeks after radiotherapy alone or alongside temozolomide, vaccination was begun. Points from the study as a whole: Pseudoprogression appeared unlinked to shifts in leading peripheral T cell clonotypes.

Germline trimming cut 0 bases from V and 3 bases from J; bases unmatched to any gene: 7. CDR1 and CDR2 (germline): SGHRS, YFSETQ. The CDR3 contains 16 residues. This chain links TRBV5-1 with TRBJ2-7; TRBD2 matches 9 bases. The sequence was collected from a woman aged 25 to 45 with glioma. Source: PBMCs, taken from a glioma patient whose treatment included an IDH1 peptide vaccine. Here the CDR3 DNA reads TGCGCCAGCAGCTTGGAAGCCAGCGGGGGGTTCTACGAGCAGTACTTC. It yields the protein CASSLEASGGFYEQYF.